Each of the 21 T cell receptor beta chains below was sequenced from the same sample in a study of blood T cell repertoires in COVID-19. Sequenced by immunoSEQ multiplex PCR; TCRdb stores in-frame clones only, minus some. Found here are around 700,000 clones, 85% to 90% of them singletons; the top ten hold 0.2% to 0.3%. Sequencing used peripheral blood. The receptors shown here come from a woman aged 18-35 years with acute or convalescent COVID-19.

In DNA, the CDR3 is TGTGAGAAGAGGAATAGCAATCAGCCCCAGCATTTT. It codes for CEKRNSNQPQHF. The J gene is TRBJ1-5, the V gene TRBV21-1. TRBV21-1 is an annotated pseudogene. This CDR3 is 12 amino acids long.

V is TRBV29-1 and J is TRBJ1-2, with D tentatively TRBD1 (5 bases). From germline, CDR1 is SQVTM and CDR2 ANQGSEA. Trimming stripped 4 bases from V and 4 bases from J, with 10 bases between. This CDR3 comprises 12 residues. For the CDR3, the DNA is TGCAGCGTTGTCAGGGAAGTCTATGGCTACACCTTC. Protein sequence: CSVVREVYGYTF.

The chain is built from TRBV2 and TRBJ1-2, with a possible D match to TRBD1 (6 bases). Germline V lookup: CDR1 SNHLY, CDR2 FYNNEI. The V gene lost 5 bases and the J gene lost 4 bases, with 11 bases spanning the gap. The CDR3 length is 13 residues. For the CDR3, the DNA is TGTGCCAGCAGTCCGGACAGTCGCTATGGCTACACCTTC. Its protein is CASSPDSRYGYTF.

A single count supports this clone. The rearrangement links TRBV10-2 to TRBJ1-1; 7 bases are shared with TRBD1. CDR1 is WSHSY, CDR2 SAAADI, per germline. V lost 10 bases, J lost 2 bases, and 10 bases stayed unmatched. This CDR3 has 14 residues. The CDR3 region has the DNA TGCGCCACTCTTAACAGGGGCACTAACACTGAAGCTTTCTTT. Translation gives CATLNRGTNTEAFF.

The chain has TRBV18 and TRBJ1-4, with a tentative D call TRBD1 (5 bases). Between the trimmed V and J ends, which lost 4 bases and 7 bases, there was a span of 10 bases. The V gene's germline CDR1 is KGHSH and CDR2 LQKENI. The CDR3 is made up of 13 amino acids. CDR3 amino acids: CASSQWTTEKLFF. The DNA for the CDR3 is TGTGCCAGCTCACAATGGACAACTGAAAAACTGTTTTTT.

V is TRBV27 and J is TRBJ2-3, with 14 bases identical to TRBD2. In germline, CDR1 is MNHEY, CDR2 SMNVEV (reference sequence). V lost 6 bases to trimming and J lost 4 bases; unmatched junction nucleotides: 9. This CDR3 has 17 amino acids. DNA for the CDR3: TGTGCCAGCAGACTACTGACTAGCGGGGGGGCCGCAGATACGCAGTATTTT. It codes for CASRLLTSGGAADTQYF.

The chain has TRBV5-1 and TRBJ2-7; tentatively, D is TRBD2 (6 bases). Looked up from germline, CDR1 is SGHRS and CDR2 is YFSETQ. The CDR3 extends over 14 amino acids. Trimming shortened V by 2 bases and J by 6 bases, and 15 bases separated the two germline ends. The CDR3 sequence is CASSFGGGPGEQYF. The CDR3 DNA reads TGCGCCAGCAGCTTCGGGGGAGGTCCAGGCGAGCAGTACTTC.

The rearrangement joins TRBV6-6 to TRBJ1-3; no firm D call. Deletions cut 2 bases from V and 0 bases from J, with 8 bases between. This CDR3 region has 15 residues. The germline V gene has CDR1 MNHNY and CDR2 SVGAGI (reference sequence). The CDR3 DNA follows: TGTGCCAGCAGTTACCCTAGGAGCTCTGGAAACACCATATATTTT. Protein: CASSYPRSSGNTIYF.

This chain links TRBV5-6 with TRBJ2-7; tentative D call: TRBD1 (5 bases). Germline values: CDR1 SGHDT, CDR2 YYEEEE. This CDR3 has 14 amino acids. V lost 2 bases and J lost 7, with 16 bases in between. The CDR3: CASSLGVGAREQYF. CDR3 coding DNA: TGTGCCAGCAGCTTAGGGGTTGGGGCAAGGGAGCAGTACTTC.

J is TRBJ2-2 and V is TRBV9, with 9 nucleotides matching TRBD2. Losses at the gene ends were 0 bases for V and 4 bases for J; bases not matched to a gene: 7. The germline V gene encodes CDR1 SGDLS and CDR2 YYNGEE. The CDR3 covers 17 residues. The CDR3 DNA reads as TGTGCCAGCAGCGTAGAAGGCAGCGGGGGGACCACCGGGGAGCTGTTTTTT. It encodes CASSVEGSGGTTGELFF.

The rearrangement links TRBV4-2 to TRBJ2-1; 12 bases agree with TRBD2. This CDR3 is 21 amino acids long. V dropped 2 bases and J dropped 3; count of bases not matched to a gene: 17. The germline V gene has CDR1 LGHNA and CDR2 YNFKEQ. The CDR3 sequence: CASSQYAVGTSGPNHYNEQFF. The DNA for the CDR3 is TGTGCCAGCAGCCAATACGCCGTTGGGACTAGCGGGCCTAACCACTACAATGAGCAGTTCTTC.

This clone turned up a few times. The genes are TRBV9 and TRBJ1-2, with 10 bases identical to TRBD1. Trimming removed 0 bases from V and 8 bases from J; junction bases left unmatched: 25. The CDR3 runs 21 residues. From germline, CDR1 is SGDLS and CDR2 YYNGEE. This CDR3 reads CASSVEIRGGQGSSQSDGYTF. DNA for the CDR3: TGTGCCAGCAGCGTAGAAATTCGGGGGGGACAGGGGTCCTCCCAGTCAGACGGCTACACCTTC. Drawing the rest from reference TRBV9 and TRBJ1-2, the complete variable domain is DSGVTQTPKHLITATGQRVTLRCSPRSGDLSVYWYQQSLDQGLQFLIQYYNGEERAKGNILERFSAQQFPDLHSELNLSSLELGDSALYFCASSVEIRGGQGSSQSDGYTFGSGTRLTVV.

The V call is TRBV9, the J call TRBJ2-7, with D unclear. V shed 4 bases and J shed 0 bases, with 11 bases lying between them. The germline CDR1 and CDR2 sequences are SGDLS and YYNGEE. CDR3 length: 14 amino acids. CDR3 region: CASSPRKSSYEQYF. CDR3 nucleotides: TGTGCCAGCAGCCCGCGGAAAAGCTCCTACGAGCAGTACTTC.

The chain recombines TRBV6-5 with TRBJ1-1; possibly TRBD1 for D (6 bases). CDR1 and CDR2 (germline): MNHEY, SVGAGI. Trimming took off 4 bases at V and 4 bases at J, with 13 bases between the two ends. CDR3 length: 14 amino acids. The CDR3 reads CASSSTGMGTEAFF. The CDR3 DNA sequence: TGTGCCAGCAGTTCGACAGGTATGGGCACTGAAGCTTTCTTT.

The chain combines TRBV2 with TRBJ2-3; perhaps TRBD1 as D (5 bases). Trimming shortened V by 5 bases and J by 8 bases, and 14 bases separated the two germline ends. The CDR3 extends over 13 amino acids. Germline CDR1 reads SNHLY; CDR2 reads FYNNEI. CDR3 bases: TGTGCCAGCAGTCCCCAAAGGGGTGGTACGCAGTATTTT. This gives the protein CASSPQRGGTQYF.

The V call is TRBV27, the J call TRBJ1-6; D perhaps matches TRBD1 (6 bases). Germline V gene sequence: CDR1 MNHEY, CDR2 SMNVEV (reference sequence). Trimming removed 4 bases at V and 10 bases at J, with 20 bases between. The CDR3 sequence is 16 residues long. In DNA form, the CDR3 reads TGTGCCAGCAGTTCGTACAGGGATTCTTTAAGATCACCCCTCCACTTT. This translates into CASSSYRDSLRSPLHF.

The V gene is TRBV7-7, the J gene TRBJ2-3; D gene ambiguous. CDR1 and CDR2 (germline): SSHAT, FNYEAQ (reference sequence). This CDR3 spans 15 amino acids. The V and J ends lost 3 bases and 0 bases respectively, with 10 bases between them. The CDR3 loop reads CASSLGRSSTDTQYF. The CDR3 coding sequence is TGTGCCAGCAGCTTGGGCAGGTCAAGCACAGATACGCAGTATTTT.

This chain links TRBV20-1 with TRBJ1-5; tentatively, D is TRBD1 (5 bases). V shed 3 bases and J shed 0 bases, with 12 bases lying between them. This CDR3 contains 15 residues. Germline CDR1 is DFQATT and CDR2 is SNEGSKA (reference sequence). The CDR3 bases are TGCAGTGCTAGTGGGGGGGATTATAGCAATCAGCCCCAGCATTTT. It translates to CSASGGDYSNQPQHF.

V gene TRBV27 combines with J gene TRBJ1-1; 7 bases line up with TRBD1. Per germline, CDR1 MNHEY and CDR2 SMNVEV (reference sequence). CDR3 length equals 15 residues. Trimming at V came to 7 bases and at J to 4 bases, leaving 12 bases not matched to a gene. The CDR3: CASNPQGGAGTEAFF. The CDR3 region has the DNA TGTGCCAGCAACCCGCAAGGGGGCGCTGGCACTGAAGCTTTCTTT.

The chain has TRBV23-1 and TRBJ2-4; D is possibly TRBD2 (5 bases). TRBV23-1 is placed among ORFs of uncertain function. This CDR3 is 21 amino acids long. V was shortened by 2 bases and J by 0 bases, with 26 bases between the two germline ends. CDR3 DNA: TGCGCCAGCAGTCAACCTGATCTCCTATCGGGGAAAAGCCTAGCCAAAAACATTCAGTACTTC. This sequence encodes CASSQPDLLSGKSLAKNIQYF.

A single count supports this clone. The V call is TRBV27, the J call TRBJ2-5, with TRBD2 identical over 7 bases. The CDR3 is made up of 15 amino acids. Germline V CDR1 and CDR2: MNHEY, SMNVEV (reference sequence). V lost 0 bases to trimming and J lost 4 bases; unmatched junction nucleotides: 5. CDR3 loop: CASSLSAGVGETQYF. In DNA, the CDR3 is TGTGCCAGCAGTTTATCTGCGGGGGTGGGAGAGACCCAGTACTTC.